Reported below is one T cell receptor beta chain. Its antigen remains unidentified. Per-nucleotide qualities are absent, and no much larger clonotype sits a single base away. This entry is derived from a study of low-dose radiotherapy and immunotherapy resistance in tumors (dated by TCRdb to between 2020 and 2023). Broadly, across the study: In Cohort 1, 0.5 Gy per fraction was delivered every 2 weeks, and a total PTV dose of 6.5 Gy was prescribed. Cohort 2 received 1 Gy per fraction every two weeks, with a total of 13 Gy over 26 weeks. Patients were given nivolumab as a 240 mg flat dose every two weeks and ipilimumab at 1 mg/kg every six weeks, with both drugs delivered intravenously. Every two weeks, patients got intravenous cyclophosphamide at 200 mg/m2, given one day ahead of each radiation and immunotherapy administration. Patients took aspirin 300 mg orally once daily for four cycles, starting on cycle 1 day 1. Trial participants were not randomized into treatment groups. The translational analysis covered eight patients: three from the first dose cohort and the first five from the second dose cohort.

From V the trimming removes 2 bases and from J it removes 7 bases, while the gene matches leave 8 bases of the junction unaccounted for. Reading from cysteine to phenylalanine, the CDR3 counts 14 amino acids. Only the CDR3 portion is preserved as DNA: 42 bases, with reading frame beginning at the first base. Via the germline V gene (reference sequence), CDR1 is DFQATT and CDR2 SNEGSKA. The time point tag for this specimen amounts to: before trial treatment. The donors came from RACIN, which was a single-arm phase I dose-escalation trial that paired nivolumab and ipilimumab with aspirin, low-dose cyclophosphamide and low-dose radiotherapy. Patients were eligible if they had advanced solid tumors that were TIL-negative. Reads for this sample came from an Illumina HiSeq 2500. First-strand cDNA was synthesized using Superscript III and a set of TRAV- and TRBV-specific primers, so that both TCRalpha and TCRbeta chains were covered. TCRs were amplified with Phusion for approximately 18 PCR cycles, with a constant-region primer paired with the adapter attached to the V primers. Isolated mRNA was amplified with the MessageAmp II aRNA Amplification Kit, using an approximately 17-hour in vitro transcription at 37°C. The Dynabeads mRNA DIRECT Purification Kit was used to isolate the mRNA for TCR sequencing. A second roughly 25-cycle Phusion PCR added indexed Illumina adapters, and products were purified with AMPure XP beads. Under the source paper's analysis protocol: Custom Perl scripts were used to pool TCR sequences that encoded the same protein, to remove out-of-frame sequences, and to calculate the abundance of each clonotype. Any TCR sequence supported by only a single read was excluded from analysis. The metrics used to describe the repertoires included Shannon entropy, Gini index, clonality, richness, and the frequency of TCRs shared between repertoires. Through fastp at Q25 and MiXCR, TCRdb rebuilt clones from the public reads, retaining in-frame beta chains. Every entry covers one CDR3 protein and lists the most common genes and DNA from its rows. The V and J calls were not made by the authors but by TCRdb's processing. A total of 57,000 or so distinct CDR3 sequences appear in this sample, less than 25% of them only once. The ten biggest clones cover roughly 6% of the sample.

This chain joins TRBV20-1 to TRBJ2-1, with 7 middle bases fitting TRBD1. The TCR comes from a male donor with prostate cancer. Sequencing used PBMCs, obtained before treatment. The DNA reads TGCAGTGCTAGAACCCAAACAGGGGTGAATGAGCAGTTCTTC. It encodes CSARTQTGVNEQFF.